Listed here are 2 T cell receptor beta chains from one sample, sequenced in a study of blood T cells in healthy people across ages. For the second PCR, which ran for about 7 to 11 cycles, a sample-barcoded 5' primer and a J-beta primer mix were used. TCRdb reprocessed the 5' RACE reads with MiXCR, giving one entry per CDR3 protein. Found here are around 1,000,000 distinct CDR3 sequences, roughly a quarter of them singletons; the top ten hold 0.65% to 0.95%. These records were also assigned to another study, of T cells of mothers and their children.

Material: blood. Receptor source: a girl aged 2 to 9 in good health.

This clonotype was found a few times. The rearrangement uses TRBV12-5 and TRBJ1-1; possibly TRBD1 for D (6 bases). This CDR3 is 16 amino acids long. Trimming removed 0 bases at V and 0 bases at J, with 11 bases between. Germline lookup yields CDR1 LGHNT and CDR2 FRNRAP. The CDR3 DNA is TGTGCTAGTGGTTTGGTAGGTCAGGGGTTGAACACTGAAGCTTTCTTT. Residues: CASGLVGQGLNTEAFF.

There are a few counts of this clonotype. V gene TRBV5-1 combines with J gene TRBJ2-7, with TRBD2 matching 7 bases. V shed 4 bases, J shed 4 bases, and the junction held 11 bases outside the gene matches. The CDR3 is 15 residues long. The germline V gene has CDR1 SGHRS and CDR2 YFSETQ. CDR3 DNA sequence: TGCGCCAGCAGCCCGGACGGGACTAACAATTACGAGCAGTACTTC. Translating it yields CASSPDGTNNYEQYF.